This TCR beta chain was sequenced during a study of T cells in localized non-small cell lung cancer. The study, taken as a whole, reports: Longer overall survival was seen with higher T cell density measured in blood. Within adjacent lung there appeared a median approximately 57 of the top 100 tumor clones.

This clone showed up just a few times. Its antigen is not identified. V gave up 4 bases and J gave up 6 bases; unmatched junction bases: 10. The CDR3 contains 15 residues. CDR1 is SGDLS and CDR2 is YYNGEE in the germline V gene. Some clones are missing from TCRdb's copy, which holds only in-frame ones; the method was immunoSEQ multiplex PCR. The sample holds tens of thousands of clones, 81% seen once. This TCR derives from a man aged 40 to 69 with stage II lung adenocarcinoma. Specimen: PBMCs, collected before any cancer treatment. The chain combines TRBV9 with TRBJ2-7; 10 nucleotides align to TRBD2. CDR3 DNA sequence: TGTGCCAGCAGCCCCTACGCTGGGACTAGCGCCGAGCAGTACTTC. This translates into CASSPYAGTSAEQYF.